One and the same sample provided the 7 T cell receptor beta chains below, sequenced in a study of cytomegalovirus exposure and HLA in healthy donors. PCR amplification relied on 60 Vbeta primers (plus 13 Jbeta primers). The table came from immunoSEQ multiplex PCR; TCRdb's copy has only in-frame clones and leaves some out. The sample totals 150,000 or so clones. The sequencing input was PBMCs. The receptors come from a woman aged 55-70 years in good health and CMV-seronegative.

The chain links TRBV4-3 to TRBJ1-2; 8 nucleotides align to TRBD1. Germline V lookup: CDR1 LGHNA, CDR2 YSLEER. The CDR3 is 16 residues long. Trimming took 3 bases from V and 6 from J; bases not matched to a gene: 12. DNA for the CDR3: TGCGCCAGCAGCCAGGCGGGGGCACCAGGGGGCCATGGCTACACCTTC. This translates into CASSQAGAPGGHGYTF.

The V call is TRBV10-3, the J call TRBJ2-7; a possible D gene is TRBD1 (6 bases). Germline V gives CDR1 ENHRY, CDR2 SYGVKD. Trimming stripped 4 bases from V and 2 bases from J, with 18 bases between. There are 16 residues in the CDR3. CDR3 sequence: CAISAYGDNYAYEQYF. The CDR3 DNA reads TGTGCCATCAGTGCCTATGGGGACAACTACGCCTACGAGCAGTACTTC.

The chain carries TRBV6-1 and TRBJ2-7; D ambiguous. In germline, CDR1 is MNHNS, CDR2 SASEGT. The V end was cut by 2 bases, the J end by 2 bases, with 7 bases between. This CDR3 region has 13 residues. The CDR3 loop is CASSENSPYEQYF. The DNA of the CDR3 is TGTGCCAGCAGTGAAAACTCCCCCTACGAGCAGTACTTC.

This chain uses TRBV11-2 with TRBJ2-7; TRBD2 might be the D (6 bases). The CDR3 length is 14 residues. Trimming shortened V by 3 bases and J by 3 bases, and 12 bases separated the two germline ends. From germline, CDR1 is SGHAT and CDR2 FQNNGV. The CDR3 DNA is TGTGCCAGCAGCTTTACATCGGGGGTCTACGAGCAGTACTTC. It encodes CASSFTSGVYEQYF.

The rearrangement uses TRBV2 and TRBJ1-2; TRBD1 matches at 10 bases. This CDR3 spans 12 amino acids. Per the germline V gene, CDR1 is SNHLY and CDR2 is FYNNEI. Losses at the gene ends were 6 bases for V and 7 bases for J; bases not matched to a gene: 2. The CDR3 spells CASRDRGFGYTF. DNA of the CDR3: TGTGCCAGCAGGGACAGGGGGTTTGGCTACACCTTC.

The CDR3 protein is CASSAATPRTEAFF. In DNA, the CDR3 is TGTGCCAGCAGTGCAGCGACGCCGCGGACTGAAGCTTTCTTT. This chain links TRBV2 with TRBJ1-1; no firm D call. Germline-derived CDR1 and CDR2 are SNHLY and FYNNEI. The CDR3 has 14 amino acids. Trimming shortened V by 4 bases and J by 5 bases, and 14 bases separated the two germline ends.

The J gene is TRBJ1-5, the V gene TRBV6-1; D unresolved. CDR1 is MNHNS, CDR2 SASEGT, per germline. This CDR3 has 11 amino acids. Trimming pared 8 bases from V and 1 base from J, leaving 3 bases between. The CDR3 nucleotides are TGTGCCAGCCAGAGCAATCAGCCCCAGCATTTT. This translates into CASQSNQPQHF.